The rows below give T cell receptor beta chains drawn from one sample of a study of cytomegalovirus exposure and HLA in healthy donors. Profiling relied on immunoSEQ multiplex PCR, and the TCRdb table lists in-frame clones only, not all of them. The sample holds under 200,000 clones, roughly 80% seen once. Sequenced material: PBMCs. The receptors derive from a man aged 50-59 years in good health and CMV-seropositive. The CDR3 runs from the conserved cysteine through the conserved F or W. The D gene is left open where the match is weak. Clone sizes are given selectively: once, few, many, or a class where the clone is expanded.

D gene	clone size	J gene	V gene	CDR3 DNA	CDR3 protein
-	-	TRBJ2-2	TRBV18	TGTGCCAGCTCACCTCTGAGCCGACATTACACCGGGGAGCTGTTTTTT	CASSPLSRHYTGELFF
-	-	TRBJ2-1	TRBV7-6	TGTGCCAGCAGCAACCCTTCTAGCAGTGAGCAGTTCTTC	CASSNPSSSEQFF
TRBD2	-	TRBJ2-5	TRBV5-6	TGTGCCAGCAGCTTGGCCGCGGGGGGCAGGGAGACCCAGTACTTC	CASSLAAGGRETQYF
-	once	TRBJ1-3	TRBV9	TGTGCCAGCAGCCCGCGGAGGGACAACACCATATATTTT	CASSPRRDNTIYF
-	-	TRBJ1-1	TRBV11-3	TGTGCCAGCAGCCCTGGACAGCGGTCCACTGAAGCTTTCTTT	CASSPGQRSTEAFF
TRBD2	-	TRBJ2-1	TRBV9	TGTGCCAGCAGCGCGGCGGGGGGAAACTACAATGAGCAGTTCTTC	CASSAAGGNYNEQFF
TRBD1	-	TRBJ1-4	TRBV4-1	TGCGCCAGCAGCCAACCGAGACAGGGGCGAGCTAATGAAAAACTGTTTTTT	CASSQPRQGRANEKLFF
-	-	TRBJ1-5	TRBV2	TGTGCCAGCAGTGAAGGGTTCAGTGGTGGCAATCAGCCCCAGCATTTT	CASSEGFSGGNQPQHF
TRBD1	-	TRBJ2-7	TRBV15	TGTGCCACCAGCACAAGGCCGGGGCAGGGGGTATACGAGCAGTACTTC	CATSTRPGQGVYEQYF
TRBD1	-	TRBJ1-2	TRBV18	TGTGCCAGCTCACCGCGGACAGGAGTCGGTAATGGCTACACCTTC	CASSPRTGVGNGYTF
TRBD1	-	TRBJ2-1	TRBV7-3	TGTGCCAGCAGCCCAGGGACAGCCTACAATGAGCAGTTCTTC	CASSPGTAYNEQFF
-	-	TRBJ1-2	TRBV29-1	TGCAGCGTTGAAGAGGGGAGGGGGGCCGGCTACACCTTC	CSVEEGRGAGYTF
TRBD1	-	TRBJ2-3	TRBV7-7	TGTGCCAGCAGCAAAGGACAGGGAAGAGTAGATACGCAGTATTTT	CASSKGQGRVDTQYF
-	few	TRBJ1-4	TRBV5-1	TGCGCCAGCAGCTTGGGGGACAACCATAATGAAAAACTGTTTTTT	CASSLGDNHNEKLFF
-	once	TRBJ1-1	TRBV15	TGTGCCACCAGCAGAGATACGTCAGAAGAAGCTTTCTTT	CATSRDTSEEAFF
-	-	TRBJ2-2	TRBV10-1	TGCGCCAGCAGCTTAGCGGCCGGGGAGCTGTTTTTT	CASSLAAGELFF
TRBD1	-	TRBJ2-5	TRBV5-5	TGTGCCAGCAGCTTGGAGACAGGGTTTGGGGAGACCCAGTACTTC	CASSLETGFGETQYF
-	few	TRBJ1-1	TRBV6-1	TGTGCCAGCGATCCCGGCCAGGCAAACACTGAAGCTTTCTTT	CASDPGQANTEAFF
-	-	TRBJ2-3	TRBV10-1	TGCGCCAGCAGTGAACCGCCTAGCTATAGCACAGATACGCAGTATTTT	CASSEPPSYSTDTQYF
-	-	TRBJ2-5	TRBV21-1	TGTGCCAGCAGCAAAACCGGGGACTGCCAAGAGACCCAGTACTTC	CASSKTGDCQETQYF
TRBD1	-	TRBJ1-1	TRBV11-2	TGTGCCAGCAGCCGGGGACAGGGCACTGAAGCTTTCTTT	CASSRGQGTEAFF
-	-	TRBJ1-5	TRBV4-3	TGCGCCAGCAGCCAAGAAATCGGAGGTAGCAATCAGCCCCAGCATTTT	CASSQEIGGSNQPQHF
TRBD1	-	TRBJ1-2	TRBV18	TGTGCCAGCTCCCGGGACAGGGCGGATGGCTACACCTTC	CASSRDRADGYTF
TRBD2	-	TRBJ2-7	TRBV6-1	TGTGCCAGCAGTCCCGGGACTAGCGGAACCTACGAGCAGTACTTC	CASSPGTSGTYEQYF
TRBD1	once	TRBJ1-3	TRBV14	TGTGCCAGCAGCCAACTCCCGGGACAGGGGGCAAGAGGAAACACCATATATTTT	CASSQLPGQGARGNTIYF
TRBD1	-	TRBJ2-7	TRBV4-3	TGCGCCAGCAGCCAATCCGGGACAGGGTATAATAGCGACGAGCAGTACTTC	CASSQSGTGYNSDEQYF
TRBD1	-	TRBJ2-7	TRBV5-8	TGTGCCAGCAGCTTGGACACCGGGACAGCAAAGCTCCCCTACGAGCAGTACTTC	CASSLDTGTAKLPYEQYF
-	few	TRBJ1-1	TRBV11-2	TGTGCCAGCAGCTTAGGTCGGACAGCGAACACTGAAGCTTTCTTT	CASSLGRTANTEAFF
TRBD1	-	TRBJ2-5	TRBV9	TGTGCCAGCAGCGTAGGGACAGGGGCGGGTGAGGCCCAGTACTTC	CASSVGTGAGEAQYF
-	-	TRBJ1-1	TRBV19	TGTGCCAGTAGTTTATCAGGGAACACTGAAGCTTTCTTT	CASSLSGNTEAFF
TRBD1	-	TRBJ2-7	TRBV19	TGTGCCAGTAGTATAGCGGGACAGGGCTACGAGCAGTACTTC	CASSIAGQGYEQYF
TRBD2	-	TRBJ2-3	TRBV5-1	TGCGCCAGCAGCCTCGGAGGTGGGACTAGCAATTATTTT	CASSLGGGTSNYF
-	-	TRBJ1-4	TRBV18	TGTGCCAGCTCACCACGGGCAGGGGAGGAAAAACTGTTTTTT	CASSPRAGEEKLFF
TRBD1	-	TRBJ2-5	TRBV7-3	TGTGCCAGCAGCCCCCGACAGGGTACATGGGAGACCCAGTACTTC	CASSPRQGTWETQYF
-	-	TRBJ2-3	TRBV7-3	TGTGCCAGCAGCCGCACAAGCACAGATACGCAGTATTTT	CASSRTSTDTQYF
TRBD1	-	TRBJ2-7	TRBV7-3	TGTGCCAGCAGCTTAGCACAGGGGGCCTCCTACGAGCAGTACTTC	CASSLAQGASYEQYF
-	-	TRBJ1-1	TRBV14	TGTGCCAGCAGCCAGTTAGGGGTGGGGACTGAAGCTTTCTTT	CASSQLGVGTEAFF
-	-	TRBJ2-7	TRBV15	TGTGCCACCAGCACAGGGAAAGGCTACGAGCAGTACTTC	CATSTGKGYEQYF
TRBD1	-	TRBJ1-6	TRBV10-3	TGTGCCATCAGTGAGCGTACCGGGACAGGAGGTTCACCCCTCCACTTT	CAISERTGTGGSPLHF
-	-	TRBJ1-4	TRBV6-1	TGTGCCAGCAGTGAAAGGGATACAGGTCTCGCTAATGAAAAACTGTTTTTT	CASSERDTGLANEKLFF
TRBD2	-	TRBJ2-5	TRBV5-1	TGCGCCAGCAGCCGTAGCGGGGGGCAAGAGACCCAGTACTTC	CASSRSGGQETQYF
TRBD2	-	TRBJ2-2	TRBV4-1	TGCGCCAGCAGCCAGCGAAGCGGGGGGGCCCCCGGGGAGCTGTTTTTT	CASSQRSGGAPGELFF
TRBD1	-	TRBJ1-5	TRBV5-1	TGCGCCAGCAGCCCCGGGACAGAGAATCAGCCCCAGCATTTT	CASSPGTENQPQHF
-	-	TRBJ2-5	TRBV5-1	TGCGCCAGCAGCTTGGCGGGGTCGGTGGAGACCCAGTACTTC	CASSLAGSVETQYF
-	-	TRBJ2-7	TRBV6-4	TGTGCCAGCAGCGACGACTTAGGGGCGATCTCCTACGAGCAGTACTTC	CASSDDLGAISYEQYF
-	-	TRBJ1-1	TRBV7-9	TGTGCCAGCAGCTCGATGGGAGGGGAAGCTTTCTTT	CASSSMGGEAFF
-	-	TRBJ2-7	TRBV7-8	TGTGCCAGCAGCTTTGATGGTAGCTACGAGCAGTACTTC	CASSFDGSYEQYF